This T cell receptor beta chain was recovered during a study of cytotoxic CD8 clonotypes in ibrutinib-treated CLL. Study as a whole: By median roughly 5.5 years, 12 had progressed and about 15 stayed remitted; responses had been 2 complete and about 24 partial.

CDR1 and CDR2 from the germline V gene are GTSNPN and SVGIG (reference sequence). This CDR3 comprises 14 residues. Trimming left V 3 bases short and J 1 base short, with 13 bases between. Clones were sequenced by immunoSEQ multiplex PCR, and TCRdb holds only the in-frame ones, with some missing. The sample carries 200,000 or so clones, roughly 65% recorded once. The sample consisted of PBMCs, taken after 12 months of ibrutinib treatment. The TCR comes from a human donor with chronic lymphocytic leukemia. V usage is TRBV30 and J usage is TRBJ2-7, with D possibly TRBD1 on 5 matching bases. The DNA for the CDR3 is TGTGCCTGGAGGCGACAGAGGCTTTCCTACGAGCAGTACTTC. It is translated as CAWRRQRLSYEQYF. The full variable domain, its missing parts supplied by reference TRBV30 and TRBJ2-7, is SQTIHQWPATLVQPVGSPLSLECTVEGTSNPNLYWYRQAAGRGLQLLFYSVGIGQISSEVPQNLSASRPQDRQFILSSKKLLLSDSGFYLCAWRRQRLSYEQYFGPGTRLTVT.